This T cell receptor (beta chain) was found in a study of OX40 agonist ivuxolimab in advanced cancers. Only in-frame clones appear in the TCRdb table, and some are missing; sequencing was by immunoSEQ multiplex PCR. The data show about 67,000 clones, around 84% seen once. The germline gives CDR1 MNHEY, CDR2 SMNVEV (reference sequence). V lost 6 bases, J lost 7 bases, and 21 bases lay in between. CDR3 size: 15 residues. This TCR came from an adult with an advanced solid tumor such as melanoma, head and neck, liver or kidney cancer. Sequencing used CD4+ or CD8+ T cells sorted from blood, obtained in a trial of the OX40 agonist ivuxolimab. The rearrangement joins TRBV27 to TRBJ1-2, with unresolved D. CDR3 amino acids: CASRETFRSFGGYTF. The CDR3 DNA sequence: TGTGCCAGCAGAGAGACTTTTCGTAGTTTTGGTGGCTACACCTTC.